This entry concerns a single T cell receptor (beta chain). Its cognate antigen is unknown. This specimen comes from a study of T cell responses to AZD1222 COVID-19 vaccine. General study findings and limits: Two AZD1222 doses significantly raised spike-specific TCR breadth and depth over controls. Most donors were white British and more were female, and clonal diversity was possibly underestimated.

The protocol was immunoSEQ multiplex PCR, while the TCRdb copy is restricted to in-frame clones and leaves out a portion. The sample records over 100,000 clones, about nine tenths being singletons. V lost 2 bases to trimming and J lost 2 bases, with 20 bases between them. There are 18 residues in the CDR3. The germline gives CDR1 SGHDT, CDR2 YYEEEE. This specimen consisted of peripheral blood, obtained on day 0 of AZD1222 vaccination. This receptor was obtained from an adult in good health. The chain carries TRBV5-6 and TRBJ1-5; possibly TRBD1 for D (6 bases). The CDR3 nucleotides read TGTGCCAGCAGCTTTTGGACTACAGGGCTTTTTGGCAATCAGCCCCAGCATTTT. The encoded protein is CASSFWTTGLFGNQPQHF. Looking up the rest from reference TRBV5-6 and TRBJ1-5 gives the full variable domain: DAGVTQSPTHLIKTRGQQVTLRCSPKSGHDTVSWYQQALGQGPQFIFQYYEEEERQRGNFPDRFSGHQFPNYSSELNVNALLLGDSALYLCASSFWTTGLFGNQPQHFGDGTRLSIL.